A selection of T cell receptor beta chains follows, all from one sample in a study of blood T cell repertoires in COVID-19. Method: immunoSEQ multiplex PCR; TCRdb's copy keeps in-frame clones and lacks some. The profile shows about 200,000 clones, approximately 86% of them singletons. The sample consisted of peripheral blood. The receptors stem from a man in his sixties with acute or convalescent COVID-19. Both conserved end residues are part of each CDR3. D genes are given only for firm matches. Expanded clones get a size class; other rows say once, few or many, or leave the size out.

d_gene	v_gene	abundance	j_gene	CDR3nt	CDR3aa
.	TRBV7-6	.	TRBJ1-4	TGTGCCAGCAGCTCAAGAGTTGCAACTAATGAAAAACTGTTTTTT	CASSSRVATNEKLFF
.	TRBV2	few	TRBJ2-2	TGTGCCAGTCAGGGGTCCGGGGAGCTGTTTTTT	CASQGSGELFF
.	TRBV28	.	TRBJ2-5	TGTGCCAGCAGTCCCAGGTACCAAGAGACCCAGTACTTC	CASSPRYQETQYF
TRBD1	TRBV11-2	.	TRBJ1-2	TGTGCCAGCAGCTTAGAGGGACAGGGGGCGCCGTTAGGCTACACCTTC	CASSLEGQGAPLGYTF
TRBD2	TRBV6-5	.	TRBJ2-3	TGTGCCAGCAGGCGGGGGGGCGGCACAGATACGCAGTATTTT	CASRRGGGTDTQYF
.	TRBV11-1	.	TRBJ2-7	TGTGCCAGCAGCCCACAGAGCTCCTACGAGCAGTACTTC	CASSPQSSYEQYF
TRBD1	TRBV19	.	TRBJ2-5	TGTGCCAGTAGTGCCGGACAGGGGGGGTCCCAGTACTTC	CASSAGQGGSQYF
.	TRBV6-5	many	TRBJ1-2	TGTGCCACCGAAAACCCGACAGCGGGGGGCTACACCTTC	CATENPTAGGYTF
.	TRBV5-1	.	TRBJ1-1	TGCGCCAGCAGCTCAACCACTCTGAACACTGAAGCTTTCTTT	CASSSTTLNTEAFF
TRBD2	TRBV7-9	.	TRBJ2-3	TGTGCCAGCAGCTTAGGACTAGCGGGGGCAACCGGAGATACGCAGTATTTT	CASSLGLAGATGDTQYF
TRBD2	TRBV6-5	.	TRBJ2-3	TGTGCCAGCTCCGGCGGGGGGCTCGCAGATACGCAGTATTTT	CASSGGGLADTQYF
TRBD1	TRBV2	.	TRBJ1-4	TGTGCCAGCAGTGGAACCGGGACAGCTAATGAAAAACTGTTTTTT	CASSGTGTANEKLFF
.	TRBV7-9	few	TRBJ2-1	TGTGCCAGCAGCCCCGGACTGTACTCCTACAATGAGCAGTTCTTC	CASSPGLYSYNEQFF
.	TRBV21-1	once	TRBJ2-7	TGTGCCAGCAGCAAAGTTGAAGCCGGCGGCGAGCAGTACTTC	CASSKVEAGGEQYF
.	TRBV5-1	.	TRBJ2-3	TGCGCCAGCAGGGGGGGGGCAAGCACAGATACGCAGTATTTT	CASRGGASTDTQYF
.	TRBV18	once	TRBJ2-2	TGTGCCAGCTCACCACAGAAGACAGGACGCACCGGGGAGCTGTTTTTT	CASSPQKTGRTGELFF
.	TRBV9	.	TRBJ1-5	TGTGCCAGCAGCGCGGGGGGAAGCAATCAGCCCCAGCATTTT	CASSAGGSNQPQHF
.	TRBV27	once	TRBJ2-1	TGTGCCAGCAGCAAACAGGGAAGCTCCTACAATGAGCAGTTCTTC	CASSKQGSSYNEQFF
.	TRBV29-1	.	TRBJ1-5	TGCAGCGTCAACGGCGGGGGGGCAGGACAGCCCCAGCATTTT	CSVNGGGAGQPQHF
TRBD1	TRBV14	.	TRBJ2-1	TGTGCCAGCAGCGAGGGGGCCTCCTACAATGAGCAGTTCTTC	CASSEGASYNEQFF
.	TRBV7-9	once	TRBJ1-3	TGTGCCAGCAGCTTTTCGGGGGGCTCTGGAAACACCATATATTTT	CASSFSGGSGNTIYF
.	TRBV14	.	TRBJ2-7	TGTGCCAGCAGCCAACAGGTTCTTTACGAGCAGTACTTC	CASSQQVLYEQYF
TRBD1	TRBV5-5	.	TRBJ2-5	TGTGCCAGCAGCTCGGGACAGCCACAAGAGACCCAGTACTTC	CASSSGQPQETQYF
.	TRBV12-5	.	TRBJ1-1	TGTGCTAGTGGTTTGACAAGAAGTTCGGGGGTTACTGAAGCTTTCTTT	CASGLTRSSGVTEAFF
TRBD1	TRBV7-9	.	TRBJ2-7	TGTGCCAGCAGCCCTCGACAGGGAGAGGACTCCTACGAGCAGTACTTC	CASSPRQGEDSYEQYF
.	TRBV5-8	.	TRBJ2-3	TGTGCCAGCAGCTTGGAGGGGAACACAGATACGCAGTATTTT	CASSLEGNTDTQYF
.	TRBV15	.	TRBJ2-3	TGTGCCACCAGCAGAGATTTGAGCGAGAATACGCAGTATTTT	CATSRDLSENTQYF
.	TRBV2	.	TRBJ1-2	TGTGCCAGCAGTGATTCGGGGAGAGTTGGGTATGGCTACACCTTC	CASSDSGRVGYGYTF
.	TRBV19	.	TRBJ2-7	TGTGCCACTTCTCCCCGGGGAATGGCGTACGAGCAGTACTTC	CATSPRGMAYEQYF
TRBD2	TRBV9	.	TRBJ2-1	TGTGCCAGCAGCGTACGCGGCGGGGGAGGTGGAAATGAGCAGTTCTTC	CASSVRGGGGGNEQFF
TRBD1	TRBV6-1	.	TRBJ1-2	TGTGCCAGCAGTGAGGGACAGGGGGTAAACTATGGCTACACCTTC	CASSEGQGVNYGYTF
TRBD1	TRBV11-2	.	TRBJ1-1	TGTGCCAGCAGCCCTCGAGGGAGGACAGGGGGCACTGAAGCTTTCTTT	CASSPRGRTGGTEAFF
TRBD1	TRBV11-3	.	TRBJ2-7	TGTGCCAGCAGCTTCGGGACAGACGAGCAGTACTTC	CASSFGTDEQYF
.	TRBV7-2	.	TRBJ2-7	TGTGCCAGCAGCTTAGCAGAGGGTTTGTACGAGCAGTACTTC	CASSLAEGLYEQYF
.	TRBV6-5	.	TRBJ1-3	TGTGCCAGCAACAGACAGTTCTCTGGAAACACCATATATTTT	CASNRQFSGNTIYF
TRBD2	TRBV7-8	.	TRBJ2-1	TGTGCCAGCAGCCCCGGACTAGCGGAGTCGAGCTCCTACAATGAGCAGTTCTTC	CASSPGLAESSSYNEQFF
.	TRBV11-2	.	TRBJ2-2	TGTGCCAGCAGCTTAGTCTTAGGGGTAATTAACACCGGGGAGCTGTTTTTT	CASSLVLGVINTGELFF
TRBD1	TRBV10-1	few	TRBJ1-1	TGCGCCAGCAGGACGAGGACAGGGGGCCGTTGTTCTGAAGCTTTCTTT	CASRTRTGGRCSEAFF
TRBD1	TRBV7-9	.	TRBJ2-3	TGTGCCAGCAGCTGGGGACAGGGCGTCACAGATACGCAGTATTTT	CASSWGQGVTDTQYF
TRBD1	TRBV28	.	TRBJ2-7	TGTGCCAGCAGTGGCCGGGACAGGGGGCGAATCTACGAGCAGTACTTC	CASSGRDRGRIYEQYF
.	TRBV3-1/TRBV3-2	few	TRBJ2-7	TGTGCCAGCAGCCAAGTGGACAACTCCTACGAGCAGTACTTC	CASSQVDNSYEQYF
TRBD1	TRBV28	.	TRBJ1-1	TGTGCCAGCAGCCCCGTTACAGGGGGGCGTTTGAACACTGAAGCTTTCTTT	CASSPVTGGRLNTEAFF
TRBD1	TRBV19	few	TRBJ1-5	TGTGCCAGTGAGGACAGGGAGGGACAGCCCCAGCATTTT	CASEDREGQPQHF
TRBD1	TRBV29-1	.	TRBJ2-7	TGCAGCGTTGAAGAACAGGGGGTTACCTACGAGCAGTACTTC	CSVEEQGVTYEQYF
.	TRBV6-1	.	TRBJ1-2	TGTGCCAGCAGTGAATCGGTGGGGCCCCTTCAAGGGGGCTACACCTTC	CASSESVGPLQGGYTF
.	TRBV19	.	TRBJ1-2	TGTGCCAGTAGTGCCCGGACAGCAAACCACTATGGCTACACCTTC	CASSARTANHYGYTF
.	TRBV15	once	TRBJ1-2	TGTGCCACCAGCAGAGAGGGCAGAACCTATGGCTACACCTTC	CATSREGRTYGYTF
.	TRBV5-1	.	TRBJ2-5	TGCGCCAGCAGCTTGGACAGGGGAGGCGAGACCCAGTACTTC	CASSLDRGGETQYF
TRBD2	TRBV7-7	.	TRBJ2-5	TGTGCCAGCACCCCGACTAGCGGGGGGAACCCTCAAGAGACCCAGTACTTC	CASTPTSGGNPQETQYF
TRBD2	TRBV6-5	.	TRBJ2-7	TGTGCCAGCAGTTACTCATTTAGCGGGGGGAACTACGAGCAGTACTTC	CASSYSFSGGNYEQYF
TRBD1	TRBV6-2/TRBV6-3	.	TRBJ2-5	TGTGCCAGCAGCCGTAGGGGCGGACAGGGCGGCGGGGAGACCCAGTACTTC	CASSRRGGQGGGETQYF
TRBD1	TRBV19	.	TRBJ1-1	TGTGCCAGTAGTAGACAGGGGGCGGGGAACACTGAAGCTTTCTTT	CASSRQGAGNTEAFF
.	TRBV9	.	TRBJ2-5	TGTGCCAGCAGCGGCCACAGGGATTGGGAGACCCAGTACTTC	CASSGHRDWETQYF
.	TRBV28	.	TRBJ1-5	TGTGCCAGCAGCCAAGCGGGGGGGCATCAGCCCCAGCATTTT	CASSQAGGHQPQHF
.	TRBV5-3	.	TRBJ2-7	TGTGCCAGAAGCTTGACAGGGAAAAGGCCCTACGAGCAGTACTTC	CARSLTGKRPYEQYF